Below are 3 T cell receptor beta chains sequenced from a single sample in a study of cytomegalovirus exposure and HLA in healthy donors. Measured with immunoSEQ multiplex PCR; TCRdb has only the in-frame clones, and not every one. The table lists approximately 82,000 clones, roughly 95% of them singletons. Material: PBMCs. These receptor sequences come from a woman aged 18 to 35 in good health and CMV-seronegative.

The CDR3 sequence: CASSLLGGAQYF. In DNA form, the CDR3 reads TGTGCCAGCAGTTTATTAGGGGGCGCGCAGTATTTT. V gene TRBV28 combines with J gene TRBJ2-3, with 7 bases aligning to TRBD1. CDR1 is MDHEN and CDR2 is SYDVKM in the germline V gene. This CDR3 contains 12 residues. V was pared by 1 base and J by 10 bases, with 2 bases of the junction left unmatched.

The genes are TRBV4-3 and TRBJ2-1; TRBD2 matches 8 bases. From germline, CDR1 is LGHNA and CDR2 YSLEER. The CDR3 runs to 17 residues. With 0 bases clipped from V and 9 bases from J, the junction kept 13 bases outside the gene matches. CDR3 sequence reads: CASSQERETGGPPEQFF. The CDR3 DNA reads TGCGCCAGCAGCCAAGAAAGGGAAACGGGGGGGCCTCCTGAGCAGTTCTTC.

The chain recombines TRBV28 with TRBJ2-1, with unresolved D. Trimming removed 5 bases at V and 0 bases at J, with 8 bases between. This CDR3 is 14 amino acids long. Germline V gene sequence: CDR1 MDHEN, CDR2 SYDVKM. The CDR3 here is CASSQWSSYNEQFF. The DNA for the CDR3 is TGTGCCAGCAGTCAGTGGAGCTCCTACAATGAGCAGTTCTTC. Complete variable domain (other parts from reference TRBV28 and TRBJ2-1): DVKVTQSSRYLVKRTGEKVFLECVQDMDHENMFWYRQDPGLGLRLIYFSYDVKMKEKGDIPEGYSVSREKKERFSLILESASTNQTSMYLCASSQWSSYNEQFFGPGTRLTVL.